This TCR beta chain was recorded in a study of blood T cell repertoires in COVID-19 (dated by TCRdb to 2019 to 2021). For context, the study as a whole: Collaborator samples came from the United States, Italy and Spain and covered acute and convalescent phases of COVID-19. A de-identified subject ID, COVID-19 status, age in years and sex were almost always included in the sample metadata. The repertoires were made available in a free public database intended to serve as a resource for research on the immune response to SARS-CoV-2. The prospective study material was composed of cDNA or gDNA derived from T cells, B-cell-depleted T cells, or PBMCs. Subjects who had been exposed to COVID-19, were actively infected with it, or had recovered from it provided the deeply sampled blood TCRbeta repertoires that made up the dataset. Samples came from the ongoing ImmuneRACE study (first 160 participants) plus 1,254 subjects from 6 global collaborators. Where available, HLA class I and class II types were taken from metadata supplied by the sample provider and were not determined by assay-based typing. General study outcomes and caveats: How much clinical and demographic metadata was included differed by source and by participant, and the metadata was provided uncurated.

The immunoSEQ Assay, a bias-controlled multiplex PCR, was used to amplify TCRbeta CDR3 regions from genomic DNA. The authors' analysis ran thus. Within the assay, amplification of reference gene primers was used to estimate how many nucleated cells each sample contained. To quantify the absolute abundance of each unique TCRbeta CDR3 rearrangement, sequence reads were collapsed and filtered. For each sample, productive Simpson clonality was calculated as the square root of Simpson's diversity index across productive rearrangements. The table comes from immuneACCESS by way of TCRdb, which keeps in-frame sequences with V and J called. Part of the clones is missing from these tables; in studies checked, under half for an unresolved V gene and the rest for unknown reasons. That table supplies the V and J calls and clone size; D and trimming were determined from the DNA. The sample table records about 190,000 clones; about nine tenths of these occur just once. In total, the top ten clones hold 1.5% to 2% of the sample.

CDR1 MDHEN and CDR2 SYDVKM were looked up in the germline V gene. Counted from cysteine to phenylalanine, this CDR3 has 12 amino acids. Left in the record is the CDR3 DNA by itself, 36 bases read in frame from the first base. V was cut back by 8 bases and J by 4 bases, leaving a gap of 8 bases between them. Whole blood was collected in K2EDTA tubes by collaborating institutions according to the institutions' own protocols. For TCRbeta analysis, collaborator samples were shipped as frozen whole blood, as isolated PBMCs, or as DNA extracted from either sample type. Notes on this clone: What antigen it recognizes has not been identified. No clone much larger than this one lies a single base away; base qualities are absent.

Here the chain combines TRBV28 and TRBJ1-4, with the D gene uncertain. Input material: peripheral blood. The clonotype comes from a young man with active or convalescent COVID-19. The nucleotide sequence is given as TGTGCCAGCTCACAGTTTAATGAAAAACTGTTTTTT. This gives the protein CASSQFNEKLFF. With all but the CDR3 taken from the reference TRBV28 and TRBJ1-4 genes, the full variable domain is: DVKVTQSSRYLVKRTGEKVFLECVQDMDHENMFWYRQDPGLGLRLIYFSYDVKMKEKGDIPEGYSVSREKKERFSLILESASTNQTSMYLCASSQFNEKLFFGSGTQLSVL.